This T cell receptor beta chain was captured in a study of spatial heterogeneity in lung cancer. Whole-study results and caveats: The study found that expanded intratumoral alpha and beta TCR counts tracked tumor mutation counts.

The time point was: sample taken at primary tumor resection. The study sequenced unsorted whole RNA from tumor, nontumor lung or frozen PBMC. The CDR3 length is 14 residues. J was trimmed by 5 bases and V by 3 bases; bases with no gene match: 7. This clonotype was seen ten or more times. The antigen is undetermined. TCRdb re-analysed the 5' RACE reads in MiXCR, keeping a single row per CDR3 protein. The sample lists 6,800 or so distinct CDR3 sequences; around 6.7% were seen once. The clonotype was recovered from a male donor with early-stage non-small cell lung cancer. The chain uses TRBV12-3 or TRBV12-4 and TRBJ2-7; TRBD2 matches 7 bases. Sequenced material: lung tumor tissue, taken at surgery. In nucleotides, the CDR3 is TGTGCCAGCAGTTTCGGGGGGAGGGCCAACGAGCAGTACTTC. Its translation: CASSFGGRANEQYF.